What follows are 19 T cell receptor beta chains derived from one specimen sequenced in a study of T cell repertoires in cytomegalovirus infection. Each CDR3 protein gets one entry after TCRdb re-called the reads with MiXCR. Of some 310,000 distinct CDR3 sequences detected, approximately 25% appear once; the ten largest clones hold 13%. No antigen is known for these receptors. Sample: cultured PBMCs, taken from culture after CMV antigen stimulation. The receptors stem from a human donor in good health (CMV status not recorded). Some clones in this sample may be carry-over from other donors' samples.

In its sample, this clonotype was seen many times. The J gene is TRBJ2-1, the V gene TRBV7-2, with D maybe TRBD1 (6 bases). The germline V and J ends were trimmed by 3 bases and 0 bases, with 9 bases remaining between them. Germline CDR1 reads SGHTA; CDR2 reads FQGNSA. CDR3 length equals 15 residues. CDR3 loop: CASSFRTVSYNEQFF. The CDR3 coding sequence is TGTGCCAGCAGCTTCAGGACAGTCTCCTACAATGAGCAGTTCTTC.

The chain joins TRBV4-2 to TRBJ2-7; possible D gene TRBD1, 5 bases. The length of the CDR3 is 19 residues. Germline lookup yields CDR1 LGHNA and CDR2 YNFKEQ. Between the trimmed V and J ends, which lost 0 bases and 0 bases, there was a span of 21 bases. In DNA form, the CDR3 reads TGTGCCAGCAGCCAAGATCCCCCAGGGTTTGGGGTCTCCTCCTACGAGCAGTACTTC. As protein: CASSQDPPGFGVSSYEQYF.

This clonotype was observed a handful of times. J is TRBJ2-7 and V is TRBV25-1; tentative D call: TRBD2 (6 bases). CDR3 size: 13 residues. The ends were cut back, 3 bases at V and 5 bases at J, with 11 bases in the middle. The germline gives CDR1 MGHDK, CDR2 SYGVNS. CDR3 nucleotide sequence: TGTGCCAGCAGTGATCGGGAGTGGCACGAGCAGTACGTC. It specifies CASSDREWHEQYV.

V usage is TRBV7-2 and J usage is TRBJ1-1, with D maybe TRBD1 (5 bases). Germline CDR1 reads SGHTA; CDR2 reads FQGNSA. The V gene lost 7 bases and the J gene lost 5 bases, with 17 bases spanning the gap. This CDR3 has 14 residues. The CDR3 region is CASNVRGAYTEAFF. CDR3 in DNA: TGTGCCAGCAACGTACGCGGGGCCTATACTGAAGCTTTCTTT.

V gene TRBV6-8 combines with J gene TRBJ2-3; 15 nucleotides agree with TRBD2. Germline V gives CDR1 MNHGY, CDR2 SAAAGT. The CDR3 extends over 18 amino acids. Germline trimming cut 0 bases from V and 6 bases from J; bases unmatched to any gene: 7. The CDR3 sequence: CASSYSGLAGGPADTQYF. DNA for the CDR3: TGTGCCAGCAGTTACTCAGGACTAGCGGGAGGGCCCGCTGATACGCAGTATTTT.

At least ten counts were recorded for this clonotype. V and J are TRBV7-6 and TRBJ2-3; TRBD1 matches at 9 bases. CDR3 size: 19 residues. Trimming cost V 2 bases and J 3 bases; bases outside gene matches: 15. The V gene's germline CDR1 is SGHVS and CDR2 FNYEAQ. CDR3 sequence: CASSLTVSWTGVRTDTQYF. The CDR3 bases are TGTGCCAGCAGCTTAACGGTGTCCTGGACAGGGGTCAGAACAGATACGCAGTATTTT.

This sequence joins TRBV12-3 or TRBV12-4 and TRBJ2-6, with D unresolved. V lost 3 bases and J 4 bases, leaving 10 bases between the germline ends. The length of the CDR3 is 15 residues. The CDR3 reads CASSFEERGANVLTF. The CDR3 DNA reads TGTGCCAGCAGTTTCGAGGAGCGAGGGGCCAACGTCCTGACTTTC.

This clonotype has only a few counts. The CDR3 loop reads CASIPPGQGKAFF. The CDR3, as DNA: TGTGCCAGCATCCCTCCGGGACAGGGGAAAGCTTTCTTT. The V and J genes are TRBV12-3 or TRBV12-4 and TRBJ1-1, with 10 bases matching TRBD1. Germline trimming cut 7 bases from V and 9 bases from J; bases unmatched to any gene: 8. This CDR3 has 13 amino acids.

This clonotype was seen ten or more times. J is TRBJ1-1 and V is TRBV7-2; D is undetermined. V gave up 6 bases and J gave up 2 bases, with 13 bases separating them. CDR1 SGHTA and CDR2 FQGNSA come from the germline V gene. The CDR3 sequence is 14 residues long. The CDR3 region has the DNA TGTGCCAGCAGTATCCAGGCGGGTAACACTGAAGCTTTCTTT. Its protein product is CASSIQAGNTEAFF.

The J gene is TRBJ2-2, the V gene TRBV15; the match to TRBD1 covers 10 bases. Trimming took 0 bases from V and 7 from J; bases not matched to a gene: 11. Germline V gene sequence: CDR1 LNHNV, CDR2 YYDKDF (reference sequence). The CDR3 has 18 residues. The chain's CDR3 is CATSRERGTGERVGELFF. The CDR3 nucleotides are TGTGCCACCAGCAGAGAACGCGGGACAGGGGAAAGGGTCGGGGAGCTGTTTTTT.

This chain uses TRBV20-1 with TRBJ1-5; perhaps TRBD1 as D (5 bases). Germline-derived CDR1 and CDR2 are DFQATT and SNEGSKA (reference sequence). CDR3 length: 14 residues. Trimming removed 2 bases at V and 0 bases at J, with 8 bases between. In DNA, the CDR3 is TGCAGTGCTAGATGGGGGGATAGCAATCAGCCCCAGCATTTT. This encodes CSARWGDSNQPQHF.

This clonotype turned up a few times. The rearrangement links TRBV19 to TRBJ2-1, with 11 nucleotides matching TRBD2. The trim removed 5 bases at V and 5 bases at J, leaving 5 bases unmatched. In germline, CDR1 is LNHDA, CDR2 SQIVND (reference sequence). The CDR3 extends over 15 amino acids. The CDR3 is CASSQLAGAHNEQFF. CDR3 sequence (DNA): TGTGCCAGTAGTCAACTAGCGGGAGCACACAATGAGCAGTTCTTC.

The chain employs TRBV6-2 or TRBV6-3 and TRBJ1-2, with TRBD1 matching over 10 bases. Germline CDR1 is MNHEY and CDR2 is SVGEGT. The CDR3 is 15 residues long. The trim removed 7 bases at V and 4 bases at J, leaving 9 bases unmatched. The CDR3 nucleotides read TGTGCCAGCATTCGTGGACAGGGGGACATCTATGGCTACACCTTC. Translated, it gives CASIRGQGDIYGYTF.

The sample holds a few counts of this clonotype. This sequence joins TRBV19 and TRBJ2-1, with TRBD2 identical over 9 bases. The germline gives CDR1 LNHDA, CDR2 SQIVND (reference sequence). The CDR3 loop spans 15 amino acids. V lost 0 bases, J lost 4 bases, and 1 base stayed unmatched. The CDR3 here is CASSIELAGYNEQFF. The CDR3 nucleotides read TGTGCCAGTAGTATAGAACTAGCGGGTTACAATGAGCAGTTCTTC.

Regarding this clonotype: The conserved phenylalanine or tryptophan normally closing the CDR3 is absent here, so this likely arose from a read error. The chain links TRBV7-2 to TRBJ2-1; 8 positions agree with TRBD2. The germline gives CDR1 SGHTA, CDR2 FQGNSA. The V segment lost 10 bases and the J segment 0 bases; nucleotides outside the gene matches: 17. CDR3 length: 18 amino acids. DNA for the CDR3: TGTGCCAACTACCAAGCGGGAGAAACGGTTAACTCCTACAATGAGCAGTTCGTC. This sequence encodes CANYQAGETVNSYNEQFV.

This sequence joins TRBV20-1 and TRBJ2-1, with D possibly matching TRBD2 (6 bases). Germline V gene lookup returns CDR1 DFQATT and CDR2 SNEGSKA (reference sequence). This CDR3 is 14 amino acids long. Trimming left V 0 bases short and J 9 bases short, with 15 bases between. The CDR3 bases are TGCAGTGCTAGAGATTGGCTAGCGAGGGGTGAGCAGTTCTTC. Amino acid sequence: CSARDWLARGEQFF.

The chain links TRBV29-1 to TRBJ1-4; D is undetermined. The germline V gene encodes CDR1 SQVTM and CDR2 ANQGSEA. This CDR3 contains 13 residues. V lost 4 bases and J 5 bases, leaving 11 bases between the germline ends. CDR3 protein: CSVAKGRNEKLFF. The CDR3, as DNA: TGCAGCGTTGCAAAGGGTCGGAATGAAAAACTGTTTTTT.

This sequence joins TRBV19 and TRBJ2-5; TRBD2 matches at 9 bases. V lost 0 bases and J lost 2; bases outside the gene matches: 4. Germline values: CDR1 LNHDA, CDR2 SQIVND (reference sequence). This CDR3 contains 16 residues. The CDR3 loop reads CASSIEETSGQETQYF. CDR3 nucleotides: TGTGCCAGTAGTATAGAGGAGACTAGCGGACAAGAGACCCAGTACTTC.

The chain links TRBV10-3 to TRBJ1-1, with no clear D. Germline assignment: CDR1 ENHRY and CDR2 SYGVKD. This CDR3 region has 14 residues. The V end lost 0 bases, the J end lost 0 bases, and 5 bases lay between the germline ends. The CDR3 sequence is CAISESYLNTEAFF. CDR3 coding DNA: TGTGCCATCAGTGAGTCTTATTTGAACACTGAAGCTTTCTTT.